This T cell receptor (beta chain) is drawn from a study of blood T cell repertoires in COVID-19 (dated by TCRdb to about 2020). Study-wide context: The collaborator samples originated in the United States, Italy and Spain and spanned the acute and convalescent phases of COVID-19. The material from the prospective study consisted of cDNA or gDNA derived from T cells, B-cell-depleted T cells, or PBMCs. Subjects who had been exposed to COVID-19, were actively infected with it, or had recovered from it provided the deeply sampled blood TCRbeta repertoires that made up the dataset. The repertoires were released in a freely available public database meant as a resource for research on the immune response to SARS-CoV-2. Samples came from the ongoing ImmuneRACE study (first 160 participants) plus 1,254 subjects from 6 global collaborators. A de-identified subject ID, COVID-19 status, age in years and sex were almost always included in the sample metadata. Where HLA class I and class II types were available, the types were taken from metadata supplied by the sample provider, not from assay-based typing. On the study overall, not on this receptor specifically: Clinical and demographic metadata were provided uncurated, with the amount varying by source and participant.

TCRbeta CDR3 regions were amplified from genomic DNA by means of the immunoSEQ Assay, a bias-controlled multiplex PCR. As for the original processing: The number of nucleated cells in each sample was estimated by amplification of reference gene primers within the assay. Sequence reads were collapsed and filtered to measure the absolute abundance of every unique TCRbeta CDR3 rearrangement. For each sample, productive Simpson clonality was calculated by taking the square root of Simpson's diversity index across productive rearrangements. As stored in TCRdb, this immuneACCESS dataset retains in-frame rearrangements with V and J assigned. A fraction of the clones does not appear; measured against another copy, unresolved V genes explain less than half of the discrepancy, and the remainder lacks a known reason. Clone size and the V and J calls come from that table; the DNA yielded D and trimming. The sample table holds under 200,000 clones, of which approximately 87% were seen once. The ten top clones hold 6.5% to 8.5% of the sample.

In the prospective study, participants were about 18 to 100 years old, resided in approximately 22 geographic areas of the United States, and were enrolled through a virtual design. In the prospective study, participants were assigned to cohorts based on the clinical history participants reported in a screening survey and a study questionnaire. ImmuneRACE Cohort 3 recovered participants were defined by two consecutive negative NP/OP PCR tests, healthcare professional clearance, or symptom resolution. Each participant in the prospective study had whole blood, serum and a nasopharyngeal or oropharyngeal swab collected by mobile phlebotomists. Prospective study participants could optionally give additional blood draws and questionnaires over a 2-month period. Prospective study blood samples were shipped either frozen or at room temperature before DNA extraction. The CDR3 holds 12 amino acids from the cysteine to the phenylalanine. The read is trimmed to its CDR3 DNA, 36 bases read in frame from base 1. V loses 1 base of germline sequence and J loses 5 bases, and the interval between the two ends is 6 bases. From the germline V gene, CDR1 is MNHEY and CDR2 is SVGAGI.

Worth noting for this clone: Its antigen remains unidentified. One base away there is no much larger clone; base qualities are not given.

Sequenced: PBMCs or T cells enriched from blood (not recorded which). Recombination joined TRBV6-5 with TRBJ2-7, with a tentative D gene TRBD1 over 6 matching bases. This TCR was sampled from a woman in her 50s who had recovered from COVID-19. DNA sequence: TGTGCCAGCAGTTACTACAGGGACGAGCAGTACTTC. It encodes CASSYYRDEQYF.